The rows below give T cell receptor beta chains drawn from one sample of a study of cytomegalovirus exposure and HLA in healthy donors. Measured with immunoSEQ multiplex PCR; TCRdb has only the in-frame clones, and not every one. The table lists some 120,000 clones, roughly 74% of them singletons. Sequencing used PBMCs. The receptor set was obtained from a woman aged 25-40 years in good health and CMV-seronegative. Both conserved end residues are part of each CDR3. Each record gives: V gene, J gene, CDR3 protein.

V gene: TRBV7-8; J gene: TRBJ1-4; CDR3 protein: CASSLAVATNEKLFF
V gene: TRBV19; J gene: TRBJ1-5; CDR3 protein: CATSGSIALQSHF
V gene: TRBV5-1; J gene: TRBJ2-4; CDR3 protein: CASSLLSGTGLNIQYF
V gene: TRBV5-8; J gene: TRBJ2-3; CDR3 protein: CASSFLTTAKDTQYF
V gene: TRBV14; J gene: TRBJ1-1; CDR3 protein: CASSQESIGAFF
V gene: TRBV6-5; J gene: TRBJ2-7; CDR3 protein: CASSYSFNRVGYEQYF
V gene: TRBV30; J gene: TRBJ2-2; CDR3 protein: CAWKFLWERGLTNTGELFF
V gene: TRBV4-1; J gene: TRBJ1-2; CDR3 protein: CASSQDRVGQGIRSYTF
V gene: TRBV28; J gene: TRBJ1-5; CDR3 protein: CASSSSPQPQHF
V gene: TRBV6-5; J gene: TRBJ2-3; CDR3 protein: CASSFSGTGATDTQYF
V gene: TRBV6-6; J gene: TRBJ1-2; CDR3 protein: CASSLGQPNYGYTF
V gene: TRBV2; J gene: TRBJ1-2; CDR3 protein: CATTQGSSGYTF
V gene: TRBV29-1; J gene: TRBJ2-1; CDR3 protein: CSVGGTSYNEQFF
V gene: TRBV29-1; J gene: TRBJ1-2; CDR3 protein: CSVGTGTYGYTF
V gene: TRBV4-1; J gene: TRBJ2-7; CDR3 protein: CASSQGGGQGEFYEQYF
V gene: TRBV6-5; J gene: TRBJ1-2; CDR3 protein: CASSSRTGYGYTF
V gene: TRBV6-5; J gene: TRBJ1-1; CDR3 protein: CASSYEKGAVNTEAFF
V gene: TRBV2; J gene: TRBJ1-1; CDR3 protein: CASSVVENTEAFF
V gene: TRBV4-1; J gene: TRBJ2-1; CDR3 protein: CASSQDANNEQFF
V gene: TRBV12-5; J gene: TRBJ1-1; CDR3 protein: CASGLAYLGVRTEAFF
V gene: TRBV7-9; J gene: TRBJ1-2; CDR3 protein: CASSWDREGYTF
V gene: TRBV6-6; J gene: TRBJ1-5; CDR3 protein: CASSRGQGNQPQHF
V gene: TRBV5-1; J gene: TRBJ1-3; CDR3 protein: CASSETGVSGNTIYF
V gene: TRBV30; J gene: TRBJ2-7; CDR3 protein: CAWSRGGLAPTEQYF
V gene: TRBV6-5; J gene: TRBJ1-2; CDR3 protein: CASSSLTGGLDGYTF
V gene: TRBV12-5; J gene: TRBJ2-2; CDR3 protein: CASGLPGRRDMNTGELFF
V gene: TRBV25-1; J gene: TRBJ1-1; CDR3 protein: CASSDNRGISGTEAFF
V gene: TRBV6-5; J gene: TRBJ2-3; CDR3 protein: CASSRTQSTDTQYF
V gene: TRBV9; J gene: TRBJ1-2; CDR3 protein: CASSTGSNYGYTF